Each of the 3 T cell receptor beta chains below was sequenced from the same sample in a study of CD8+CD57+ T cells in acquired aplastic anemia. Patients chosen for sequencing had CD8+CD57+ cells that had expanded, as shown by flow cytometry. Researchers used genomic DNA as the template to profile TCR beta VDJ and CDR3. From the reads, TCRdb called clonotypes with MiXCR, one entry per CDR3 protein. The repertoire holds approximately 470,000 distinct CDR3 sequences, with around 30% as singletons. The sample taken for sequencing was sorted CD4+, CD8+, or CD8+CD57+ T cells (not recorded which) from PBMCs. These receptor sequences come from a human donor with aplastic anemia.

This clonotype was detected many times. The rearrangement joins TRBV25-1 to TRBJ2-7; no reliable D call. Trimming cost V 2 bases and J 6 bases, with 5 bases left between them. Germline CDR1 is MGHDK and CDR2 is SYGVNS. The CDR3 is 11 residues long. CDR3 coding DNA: TGTGCCAGCAGTGAAGCGCTCGAGCAGTACTTC. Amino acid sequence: CASSEALEQYF.

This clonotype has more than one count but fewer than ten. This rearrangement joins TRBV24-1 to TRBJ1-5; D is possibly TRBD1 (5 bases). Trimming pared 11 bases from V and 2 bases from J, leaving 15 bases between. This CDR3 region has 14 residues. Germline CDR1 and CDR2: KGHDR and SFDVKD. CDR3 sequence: CAIRVGQGNQPQHF. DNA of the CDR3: TGTGCCATCCGAGTGGGGCAGGGCAATCAGCCCCAGCATTTT.

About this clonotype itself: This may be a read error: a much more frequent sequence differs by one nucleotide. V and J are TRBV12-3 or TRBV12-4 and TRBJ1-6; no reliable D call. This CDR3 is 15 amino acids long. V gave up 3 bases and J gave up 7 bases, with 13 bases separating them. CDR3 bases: TGTGCCAGCAGTTTCGAGGGTTCAGACAATTCACCCCTCCACTTT. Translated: CASSFEGSDNSPLHF.